This paragraph reports one T cell receptor (beta chain). Its cognate antigen is unknown. This sample was taken from a study of T cell responses to AZD1222 COVID-19 vaccine. The overall study: Combined were second doses at about 4 or about 12 weeks. Regarding the study as a whole: CD4 TCRs covered the whole spike, strongest at regions 160-218 and 743-854. Two AZD1222 administrations were followed by greater Spike-specific TCR breadth and depth.

Data came from immunoSEQ multiplex PCR; TCRdb stores just in-frame clones and leaves some out. The sample records about 140,000 clones, 70% to 90% being singletons. There are 15 residues in the CDR3. The V end lost 5 bases, the J end lost 1 base, and 14 bases lay between the germline ends. Per germline, CDR1 SEHNR and CDR2 FQNEAQ (reference sequence). The source material was peripheral blood, sampled on day 0 of AZD1222 vaccination. This chain connects TRBV7-9 to TRBJ1-1, with unresolved D. This receptor was identified in an adult in good health. The CDR3 sequence is CASSLLTGRNTEAFF. CDR3 DNA sequence: TGTGCCAGCAGCCTACTAACCGGGCGGAACACTGAAGCTTTCTTT. The entire variable domain, with the rest obtained from reference TRBV7-9 and TRBJ1-1, is as follows: DTGVSQNPRHKITKRGQNVTFRCDPISEHNRLYWYRQTLGQGPEFLTYFQNEAQLEKSRLLSDRFSAERPKGSFSTLEIQRTEQGDSAMYLCASSLLTGRNTEAFFGQGTRLTVV.